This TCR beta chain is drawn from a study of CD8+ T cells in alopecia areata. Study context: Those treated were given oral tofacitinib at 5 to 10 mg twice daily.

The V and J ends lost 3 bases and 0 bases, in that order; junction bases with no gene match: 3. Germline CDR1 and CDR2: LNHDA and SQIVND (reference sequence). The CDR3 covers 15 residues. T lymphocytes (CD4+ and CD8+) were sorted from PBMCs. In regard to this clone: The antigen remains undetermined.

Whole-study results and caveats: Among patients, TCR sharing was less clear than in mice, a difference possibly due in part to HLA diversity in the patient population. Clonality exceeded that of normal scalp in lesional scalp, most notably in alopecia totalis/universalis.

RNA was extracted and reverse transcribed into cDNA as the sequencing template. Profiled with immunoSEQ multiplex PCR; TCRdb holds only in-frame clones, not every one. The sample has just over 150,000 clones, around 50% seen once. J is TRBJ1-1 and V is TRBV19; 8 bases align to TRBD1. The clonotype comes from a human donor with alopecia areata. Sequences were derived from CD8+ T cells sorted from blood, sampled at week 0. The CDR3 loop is CASSMGQEMNTEAFF. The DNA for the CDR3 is TGTGCCAGTAGTATGGGACAGGAAATGAACACTGAAGCTTTCTTT.